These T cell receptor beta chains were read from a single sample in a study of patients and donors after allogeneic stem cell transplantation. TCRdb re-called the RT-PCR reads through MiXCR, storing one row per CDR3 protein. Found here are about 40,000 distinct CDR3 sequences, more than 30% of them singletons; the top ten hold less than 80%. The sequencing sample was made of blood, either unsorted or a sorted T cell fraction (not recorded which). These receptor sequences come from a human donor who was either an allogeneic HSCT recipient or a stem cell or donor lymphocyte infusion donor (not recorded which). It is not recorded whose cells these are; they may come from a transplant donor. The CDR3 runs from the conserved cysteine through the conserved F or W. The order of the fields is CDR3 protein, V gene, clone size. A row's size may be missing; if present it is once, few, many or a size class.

CACAGTVNTGELFF TRBV24-1 NA
CASSLVEGYTEAFF TRBV7-6 few
CASSYYGGSSF TRBV6-6 many
CASSGARSRRDTQYF TRBV6-6 few
CASSPPGQGGYTF TRBV7-9 NA
CASSQADSGQPQNF TRBV3-1 NA
CASSQLAGGSNTGELFF TRBV4-3 NA
CASSYPGRDRIGETQYF TRBV6-6 NA
CASSLLQVEQYF TRBV28 NA
CASSGEGWAQSTDTQYF TRBV9 NA
CASSPEFRGPRHF TRBV7-7 NA
CASTTDGKNIQYF TRBV2 NA
CAISESNLAGYNEQFF TRBV10-3 NA
CASSLSGRGGYGYTF TRBV28 NA
CSVDSDRGIKGYTF TRBV29-1 NA
CASSQERGGQPQHF TRBV4-2 few
CASSAQGANSPLHF TRBV9 few
CSAGQGRPGLAKNIQYF TRBV20-1 many
CSVSGTENEKLFF TRBV29-1 many
CASIRDRSSYNSPLHF TRBV6-5 NA
CSVQGGTEAFF TRBV29-1 NA
CATSDRVSYEQYF TRBV24-1 NA
CATSRQMNTEAFF TRBV15 NA
CASSYSPGTVGIYEQYF TRBV7-9 few
CASDFGTGGGSYNSPLHF TRBV6-1 NA
CASTSDTPYNEQFF TRBV12-3/TRBV12-4 NA
CSANPGLLSYNEQFF TRBV20-1 few
CASSLEGFSYEQYF TRBV5-1 NA
CASSLAFWAPSTDTQYF TRBV7-2 once
CASSPSISRSGNTIYF TRBV4-2 few
CASSQDLAGVGNNEQFF TRBV4-3 few
CASSLRGMNTEAFF TRBV12-3/TRBV12-4 NA
CVVLAELTDTQYF TRBV28 NA
CSARRERNQPQHF TRBV20-1 NA
CASSHSGRVSYEQYF TRBV3-1 NA
CAISDYRRYGYTF TRBV10-3 few
CSVDLQWSSEAFF TRBV29-1 medium-sized
CSVEQTEAFF TRBV29-1 NA
CASLGLAGARDTQYF TRBV10-3 few
CASSLVGVRGNEQFF TRBV7-2 NA
CASSQDLGTPATDTQYF TRBV4-3 NA
CASSPGQRQETQYF TRBV12-3/TRBV12-4 NA
CASSFSPFGSPLHF TRBV27 few
CSVVNRNEKLFF TRBV29-1 NA
CASSLGAARLLFF TRBV28 NA
CSVGAGGMNTEAFF TRBV29-1 many
CSVRQDVYGYTF TRBV20-1 many
CASSLVTGQGGETQYF TRBV5-1 few
CSATQGANYGYTF TRBV20-1 NA
CASSLGDRVHEQYF TRBV27 NA
CASSRQGLQETQYF TRBV11-2 few
CASSRGKVRNTEAFF TRBV12-3/TRBV12-4 NA
CASSDLTGSTEAFF TRBV6-2/TRBV6-3 few
CASKIRDRDSSDTQYF TRBV12-3/TRBV12-4 NA